This passage covers 8 T cell receptor beta chains from one sample sequenced in a study of blood T cells in healthy people across ages. A second PCR, run for about 7 to 12 cycles, used a sample-barcoded 5' primer plus a J-beta primer mix. A single record per CDR3 protein comes from TCRdb applying MiXCR to the 5' RACE reads. This sample has about 750,000 distinct CDR3 sequences, with 53% found just once. Sequenced input: blood. All receptors derive from an elderly man in good health.

This CDR3 is CAIRPGTSGDEQYF. Written as DNA, the CDR3 is TGTGCCATCAGACCCGGGACTAGCGGGGACGAGCAGTACTTC. This chain joins TRBV10-3 and TRBJ2-7; 13 positions agree with TRBD2. Losses at the gene ends were 6 bases for V and 5 bases for J; bases not matched to a gene: 4. The CDR3 covers 14 residues. Germline lookup yields CDR1 ENHRY and CDR2 SYGVKD.

V gene TRBV7-8 combines with J gene TRBJ1-1; 8 bases align to TRBD1. Unmatched junction bases numbered 12, after V lost 5 bases and J lost 1 base. The CDR3 spans 17 residues. In germline, CDR1 is SGHVS, CDR2 FQNEAQ. DNA for the CDR3: TGTGCCAGCAGCACGGTCCGGACAGGGACCCAGAACACTGAAGCTTTCTTT. Translated: CASSTVRTGTQNTEAFF.

The V gene is TRBV4-2, the J gene TRBJ2-7, with D uncertain. V was clipped by 0 bases and J by 12 bases, with 12 bases between them. In germline, CDR1 is LGHNA, CDR2 YNFKEQ. The CDR3 covers 12 residues. This CDR3 reads CASSQDILPPYF. The CDR3 nucleotides read TGTGCCAGCAGCCAAGATATCCTCCCCCCGTACTTC.

This rearrangement joins TRBV2 to TRBJ1-1; D is ambiguous. The V and J ends lost 4 bases and 2 bases respectively, with 11 bases between them. Per germline, CDR1 SNHLY and CDR2 FYNNEI. The CDR3 length is 14 residues. The CDR3 DNA sequence: TGTGCCAGCAGTGTAAGGGTGGGAAACACTGAAGCTTTCTTT. Residues: CASSVRVGNTEAFF.

This clonotype was found a few times. The chain employs TRBV5-1 and TRBJ2-1; possibly TRBD2 for D (6 bases). This CDR3 contains 16 residues. V was trimmed by 4 bases and J by 4 bases, leaving 18 bases between them. Germline-derived CDR1 and CDR2 are SGHRS and YFSETQ. The CDR3 bases are TGCGCCAGCAGCACCTTCCCCGGGAGTGGGTACAATGAGCAGTTCTTC. Amino acid sequence: CASSTFPGSGYNEQFF.

This clonotype came up a few times. The chain combines TRBV7-9 with TRBJ1-2; D is perhaps TRBD1 (6 bases). The V end lost 5 bases, the J end lost 3 bases, and 25 bases lay between the germline ends. The CDR3 runs 18 residues. Germline CDR1 is SEHNR and CDR2 is FQNEAQ (reference sequence). The DNA of the CDR3 is TGTGCCAGCAGCGAAGCAACAGGGACGAAGGACCCCTACTATGGCTACACCTTC. Amino acids: CASSEATGTKDPYYGYTF.

This chain uses TRBV27 with TRBJ1-2; D is ambiguous. Trimming removed 4 bases at V and 5 bases at J, with 14 bases between. The CDR3 is 14 residues long. Germline V gene data show CDR1 as MNHEY and CDR2 as SMNVEV (reference sequence). CDR3 sequence (DNA): TGTGCCAGCAGTTCCCGGGTCCTCGAGTATGGCTACACCTTC. This gives the protein CASSSRVLEYGYTF.

The chain has TRBV6-2 or TRBV6-3 and TRBJ2-7; D is undetermined. CDR3 length: 13 amino acids. V was shortened by 2 bases and J by 0 bases, with 5 bases between the two germline ends. Germline values: CDR1 MNHEY, CDR2 SVGEGT. The CDR3, as DNA: TGTGCCAGCAGTTACGAGCGCTCCTACGAGCAGTACTTC. This codes for CASSYERSYEQYF.